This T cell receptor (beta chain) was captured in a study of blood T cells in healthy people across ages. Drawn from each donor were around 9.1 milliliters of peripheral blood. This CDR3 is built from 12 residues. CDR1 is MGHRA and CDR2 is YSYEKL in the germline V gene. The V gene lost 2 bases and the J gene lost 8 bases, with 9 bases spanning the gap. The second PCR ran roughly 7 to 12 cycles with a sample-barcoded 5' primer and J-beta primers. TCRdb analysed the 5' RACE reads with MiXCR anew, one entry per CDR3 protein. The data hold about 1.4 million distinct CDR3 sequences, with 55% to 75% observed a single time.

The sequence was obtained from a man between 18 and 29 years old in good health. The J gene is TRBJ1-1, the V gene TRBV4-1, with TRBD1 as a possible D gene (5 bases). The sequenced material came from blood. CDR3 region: CASSQQGTEAFF. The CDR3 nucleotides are TGCGCCAGCAGCCAACAGGGTACCGAAGCTTTCTTT.